This T cell receptor beta chain was recorded in a study of blood T cells in healthy people across ages (dated by TCRdb to between 2014 and 2016). A note on the overall study: In model experiments, template switching captured roughly one uniquely barcoded TCR beta cDNA molecule for every two T cells. To track age-related changes in TCR beta repertoire diversity, the study relied on deep sequencing normalized with unique cDNA molecular identifiers. Four age groups were formed from the donors: young (average about 17 years), middle-aged (approximately 39), aged (approximately 60) and long-lived (approximately 80). To avoid experimental bias, donors of different ages were distributed randomly across sequencing lanes. The study analyzed two additional independent replicas of 1 million unique cDNA reads from the same blood draw for two donors, one aged 18 to 29 and one aged 80 or older. The full study reports these points: Bulk unsorted PBMC profiling prevented conclusive comparison of naive and antigen-experienced compartments. Estimates of total diversity from one million sequenced T cells were regarded as lower bounds and underestimates. Compared with the aged group, more naive CD4+ T cells, fewer expanded clones and increased TCR diversity were shown by the long-lived group, suggesting age selection. A strong correlation was found between observed TCR beta diversity and the percentage of naive T cells measured by flow cytometry. Observed TCR beta diversity per million T cells fell roughly linearly with age, and a significant reduction was already apparent by age around 44. Because the CMV infection status of the donors was unknown, age-related changes in expanded clonotypes may potentially have been confounded.

On this clonotype: Its binding antigen is unknown. Base qualities are not at hand, and no much larger clone is one base apart.

Library prep was done by 5' RACE. The sample was run on an Illumina HiSeq 2500. A second PCR of roughly 6 to 12 cycles was run with a J-beta primer mix and a sample-barcoded 5' primer. A unique molecular identifier was introduced onto each TCR beta cDNA molecule by a template-switch 5' adaptor carrying 12 random nucleotides. Each sample yielded at least 3 million CDR3-containing paired-end reads. First-strand cDNA was synthesized from all RNA with the Mint cDNA synthesis kit, primed by a TRBC-specific oligonucleotide. All cDNA was treated with uracil-DNA glycosylase and then went through a first 18-cycle PCR with the universal primers M1SS and BC2_uni_R. The original methods were these. For normalization, 1 million high-quality reads, each with a distinct molecular identifier, were randomly selected from each sample. Instead of being binned into consensus sequences, reads that shared molecular identifiers were thrown out. CDR3 identification, clonotype clustering and error correction used MiTCR with a Q25 quality threshold and the strictest error-elimination algorithm. A nonparametric unseen species model using Euler transformation provided a lower-bound estimate of total TCR beta diversity. TCRdb applied fastp at Q25 and MiXCR to the public reads, then kept only in-frame beta chains. Under each unique CDR3 protein, matching rows form one entry showing the most common genes and DNA. What appears here as the V and J calls and clone size reflects TCRdb's work, not the paper's. For this sample the table gives 1.5 million to 2 million distinct CDR3 sequences, of which about 50% were detected only once. The leading ten clones occupy around 2.1% of the sample.

The CDR3 goes from the cysteine to the phenylalanine over 15 residues. CDR3 DNA only is kept here, 45 bases in frame from base 1. CDR1 and CDR2 are read off the germline V gene as LGHNA and YSLEER. The V and J ends are trimmed by 2 bases and 15 bases, leaving 23 bases between them. The 39 donors, aged about 6 to 100 years, were systemically healthy Caucasian individuals from Russia. Each donor gave around 9.8 milliliters of peripheral blood, collected into EDTA-treated Vacutainer tubes. Ficoll-Paque density-gradient centrifugation was used to isolate PBMCs, with at least 6.5 million per sample. Total RNA, at least 6 micrograms per sample, was extracted from PBMCs with Trizol reagent. The percentages of naive CD45RAhigh/CD27high T cells were determined by flow cytometry on a PBMC aliquot from every donor.

The clonotype comes from a woman aged 40 to 50 in good health. The chain is encoded by TRBV4-3 joined to TRBJ2-4; the D segment could be TRBD2, given 7 matching bases. The sequencing input was blood. The CDR3 here reads CASSQPGGGREVWYF. DNA sequence: TGCGCCAGCAGCCAACCCGGCGGGGGCAGGGAGGTATGGTACTTC.